This passage covers 29 T cell receptor beta chains from one sample sequenced in a study of blood T cell repertoires in COVID-19. Generated by immunoSEQ multiplex PCR, the TCRdb table keeps only in-frame clones and is missing some. The profile shows around 300,000 clones, 90% of them singletons. Specimen: PBMCs or T cells enriched from blood (not recorded which). The receptors derive from a woman aged 25 to 39 who had recovered from COVID-19.

The chain is built from TRBV20-1 and TRBJ2-3; TRBD2 might be the D (6 bases). CDR1 is DFQATT, CDR2 SNEGSKA, per germline (reference sequence). V lost 3 bases, J lost 2 bases, and 24 bases lay in between. The CDR3 is 18 residues long. CDR3: CSASPPLIAAPSTDTQYF. CDR3 bases: TGCAGTGCTAGTCCCCCGCTAATAGCGGCCCCTTCCACAGATACGCAGTATTTT.

This chain connects TRBV24-1 to TRBJ2-2; unclear D gene. Looked up from germline, CDR1 is KGHDR and CDR2 is SFDVKD. The CDR3 sequence is 16 residues long. The ends were cut back, 4 bases at V and 1 base at J, with 12 bases in the middle. This chain's CDR3 is CATSDQPLGNTGELFF. For the CDR3, the DNA is TGTGCCACCAGTGACCAACCTCTCGGGAACACCGGGGAGCTGTTTTTT.

V and J are TRBV5-5 and TRBJ1-4; D is unclear. The length of the CDR3 is 14 residues. V was shortened by 3 bases and J by 8 bases, with 14 bases between the two germline ends. The germline V gene has CDR1 SGHKS and CDR2 YYEKEE (reference sequence). CDR3 DNA: TGTGCCAGCAGCTCCTTGGCCTCGGGAGAAAAACTGTTTTTT. Protein product: CASSSLASGEKLFF.

This sequence joins TRBV18 and TRBJ2-5; maybe TRBD1 (7 bases). Germline CDR1 is KGHSH and CDR2 is LQKENI. This CDR3 comprises 15 residues. Trimming cost V 3 bases and J 5 bases, with 16 bases left between them. In nucleotides, the CDR3 is TGTGCCAGCTCACCCTTACAGGGGAGGAAGGAGACCCAGTACTTC. This codes for CASSPLQGRKETQYF.

The chain combines TRBV28 with TRBJ1-2, with D possibly being TRBD1 (6 bases). The CDR3 extends over 13 amino acids. V was cut by 4 bases and J by 4 bases, with 10 bases left in between. Per the germline V gene, CDR1 is MDHEN and CDR2 is SYDVKM. The CDR3 sequence: CASSSRGAYGYTF. The CDR3, as DNA: TGTGCCAGCAGTTCCCGGGGGGCCTATGGCTACACCTTC.

V gene TRBV10-3 combines with J gene TRBJ2-7, with a tentative D call TRBD1 (6 bases). The CDR3 consists of 15 residues. V lost 4 bases and J lost 5, with 18 bases in between. Germline CDR1 is ENHRY and CDR2 is SYGVKD. The CDR3 DNA is TGTGCCATCAGTGTTAGGGGGACCCAAACAGACGAGCAGTACTTC. It specifies CAISVRGTQTDEQYF.

This chain links TRBV28 with TRBJ2-5; possibly TRBD2 for D (5 bases). Germline-derived CDR1 and CDR2 are MDHEN and SYDVKM. Between the trimmed V and J ends, which lost 8 bases and 9 bases, there was a span of 16 bases. The CDR3 loop spans 12 amino acids. The CDR3 loop reads CASSTRQRAQYF. The CDR3 DNA reads TGTGCCAGCTCGACCAGGCAGAGGGCCCAGTACTTC.

The V call is TRBV5-4, the J call TRBJ1-4; possibly TRBD1 for D (5 bases). In germline, CDR1 is SGHNT, CDR2 YYREEE (reference sequence). With 5 bases removed from V and 4 bases from J, the gap between germline ends came to 12 bases. There are 14 residues in the CDR3. This CDR3 reads CASSRQGLNEKLFF. The CDR3 DNA sequence: TGTGCCAGCAGTCGCCAGGGACTTAATGAAAAACTGTTTTTT.

The rearrangement uses TRBV14 and TRBJ2-3, with a weak D call TRBD2 (7 bases). The CDR3 runs to 15 residues. Germline assignment: CDR1 SGHDN and CDR2 FVKESK. V lost 1 base and J lost 5, with 13 bases in between. The CDR3 sequence: CASSQVGGRRDTQYF. In DNA form, the CDR3 reads TGTGCCAGCAGCCAAGTGGGGGGGCGCCGAGATACGCAGTATTTT.

The chain combines TRBV19 with TRBJ1-2, with 8 bases aligning to TRBD1. This CDR3 contains 13 residues. Germline V gives CDR1 LNHDA, CDR2 SQIVND (reference sequence). V dropped 3 bases and J dropped 7; count of bases not matched to a gene: 4. The CDR3 DNA is TGTGCCAGTAGTATGGGGACAGGCCCTGGCTACACCTTC. It encodes CASSMGTGPGYTF. Full variable domain (rest looked up from reference TRBV19 and TRBJ1-2): DGGITQSPKYLFRKEGQNVTLSCEQNLNHDAMYWYRQDPGQGLRLIYYSQIVNDFQKGDIAEGYSVSREKKESFPLTVTSAQKNPTAFYLCASSMGTGPGYTFGSGTRLTVV.

The J gene is TRBJ1-1, the V gene TRBV28, with 7 bases lining up with TRBD1. Trimming cost V 5 bases and J 1 base; bases outside gene matches: 7. This CDR3 spans 15 amino acids. CDR1 MDHEN and CDR2 SYDVKM come from the germline V gene. The chain's CDR3 is CASSRLGTANTEAFF. CDR3 DNA sequence: TGTGCCAGCAGTCGCCTCGGGACAGCGAACACTGAAGCTTTCTTT.

This clone has only one observation. The genes are TRBV30 and TRBJ2-2; TRBD2 is a possible D gene (5 bases). Trimming removed 5 bases at V and 4 bases at J, with 20 bases between. CDR1 is GTSNPN, CDR2 SVGIG, per germline (reference sequence). This CDR3 has 16 residues. CDR3 region: CAWSPPGYRATGELFF. CDR3 coding DNA: TGTGCCTGGTCTCCCCCGGGGTATCGGGCCACCGGGGAGCTGTTTTTT.

The sample holds a few counts of this clone. The chain has TRBV7-2 and TRBJ1-5; D is possibly TRBD1 (5 bases). CDR1 SGHTA and CDR2 FQGNSA come from the germline V gene. CDR3 size: 15 residues. V was shortened by 4 bases and J by 3 bases, with 13 bases between the two germline ends. CDR3: CASSSQAGNNQPQHF. The CDR3 coding sequence is TGTGCCAGCAGCTCCCAGGCAGGGAACAATCAGCCCCAGCATTTT.

The chain couples TRBV7-9 to TRBJ2-1, with D tentatively TRBD1 (7 bases). Trimming took off 3 bases at V and 1 base at J, with 10 bases between the two ends. The CDR3 extends over 15 amino acids. Germline CDR1 reads SEHNR; CDR2 reads FQNEAQ (reference sequence). CDR3 sequence: CASSLQGGSYNEQFF. The CDR3 DNA is TGTGCCAGCAGCTTGCAGGGGGGATCCTACAATGAGCAGTTCTTC.

The chain combines TRBV19 with TRBJ2-1; D may be TRBD2 (5 bases). Germline CDR1 reads LNHDA; CDR2 reads SQIVND (reference sequence). Trimming shortened V by 7 bases and J by 9 bases, and 13 bases separated the two germline ends. This CDR3 is 12 amino acids long. The CDR3 region has the DNA TGTGCCAGTAAAGGAGGATATAGTGAGCAGTTCTTC. This sequence encodes CASKGGYSEQFF.

The rearrangement links TRBV7-8 to TRBJ1-2; D uncertain. The CDR3 runs 14 residues. The V gene's germline CDR1 is SGHVS and CDR2 FQNEAQ. V was pared by 0 bases and J by 5 bases, with 10 bases between. The CDR3 DNA reads as TGTGCCAGCAGCTTAGCAGGCGGATCTTATGGCTACACCTTC. Amino acids: CASSLAGGSYGYTF. The whole variable domain, remainder taken from reference TRBV7-8 and TRBJ1-2, is GAGVSQSPRYKVAKRGQDVALRCDPISGHVSLFWYQQALGQGPEFLTYFQNEAQLDKSGLPSDRFFAERPEGSVSTLKIQRTQQEDSAVYLCASSLAGGSYGYTFGSGTRLTVV.

The chain has TRBV4-2 and TRBJ1-4; 8 nucleotides align to TRBD1. Germline trimming cut 0 bases from V and 0 bases from J; bases unmatched to any gene: 12. The CDR3 is made up of 20 amino acids. CDR1 and CDR2 from the germline V gene are LGHNA and YNFKEQ. CDR3 loop: CASSQDARTGYSSTNEKLFF. In nucleotides, the CDR3 is TGTGCCAGCAGCCAAGACGCGCGGACAGGGTACTCTTCAACTAATGAAAAACTGTTTTTT.

This clone was seen once. The CDR3 sequence: CASSHGQGDSYEQYF. As DNA, the CDR3 is TGTGCCAGCAGCCACGGACAGGGAGACTCCTACGAGCAGTACTTC. This chain joins TRBV4-2 and TRBJ2-7; 8 nucleotides agree with TRBD1. Germline V lookup: CDR1 LGHNA, CDR2 YNFKEQ. CDR3 size: 15 residues. V dropped 3 bases and J dropped 0; count of bases not matched to a gene: 4.

V gene TRBV27 combines with J gene TRBJ1-4; D call uncertain. Germline assignment: CDR1 MNHEY and CDR2 SMNVEV (reference sequence). The CDR3 spans 13 residues. Trimming removed 6 bases from V and 8 bases from J, with 13 bases in between. CDR3 DNA: TGTGCCAGCAGCAACGAGGTCCAGGAAAAACTGTTTTTT. Protein: CASSNEVQEKLFF.

The V and J genes are TRBV2 and TRBJ2-5; tentative D call: TRBD2 (5 bases). This CDR3 comprises 13 residues. The V end lost 7 bases, the J end lost 7 bases, and 16 bases lay between the germline ends. Looked up from germline, CDR1 is SNHLY and CDR2 is FYNNEI. CDR3 coding DNA: TGTGCCAGCACCCCGGACTGGACCGGGACCCAGTACTTC. This translates into CASTPDWTGTQYF.

The chain joins TRBV15 to TRBJ2-7; D is unresolved. Germline loops: CDR1 LNHNV, CDR2 YYDKDF (reference sequence). V lost 1 base and J 5 bases, leaving 12 bases between the germline ends. This CDR3 is built from 14 residues. For the CDR3, the DNA is TGTGCCACCAGCAGAGCCACATGGGCCCACGAGCAGTACTTC. Translating gives CATSRATWAHEQYF.

The V gene is TRBV6-2 or TRBV6-3, the J gene TRBJ2-7; 12 bases are shared with TRBD2. There are 16 residues in the CDR3. From germline, CDR1 is MNHEY and CDR2 SVGEGT. V lost 2 bases and J lost 4; bases outside the gene matches: 6. Written as DNA, the CDR3 is TGTGCCAGCAGTTACGCGACTAGCGGGAGTGAGTACGAGCAGTACTTC. This encodes CASSYATSGSEYEQYF.

In DNA form, the CDR3 reads TGTGCCAGCAGTTTCAGGCGGCAGGGCACTGAAGCTTTCTTT. The encoded protein is CASSFRRQGTEAFF. The chain joins TRBV27 to TRBJ1-1; perhaps TRBD1 as D (5 bases). The ends were cut back, 3 bases at V and 4 bases at J, with 12 bases in the middle. CDR1 is MNHEY, CDR2 SMNVEV, per germline (reference sequence). The CDR3 runs 14 residues.

This clone was seen only a few times. This chain uses TRBV28 with TRBJ2-3; 8 nucleotides match TRBD2. The CDR3 loop spans 15 amino acids. From germline, CDR1 is MDHEN and CDR2 SYDVKM. V shed 6 bases, J shed 6 bases, and the junction held 11 bases outside the gene matches. The CDR3 loop reads CASRLLTPGGDTQYF. Written as DNA, the CDR3 is TGTGCCAGCAGGTTACTGACTCCGGGGGGGGATACGCAGTATTTT. Full variable domain (outside the CDR3, taken from reference TRBV28 and TRBJ2-3): DVKVTQSSRYLVKRTGEKVFLECVQDMDHENMFWYRQDPGLGLRLIYFSYDVKMKEKGDIPEGYSVSREKKERFSLILESASTNQTSMYLCASRLLTPGGDTQYFGPGTRLTVL.

The rearrangement joins TRBV29-1 to TRBJ2-7; D possibly corresponds to TRBD2 (6 bases). CDR1 SQVTM and CDR2 ANQGSEA come from the germline V gene. The CDR3 is made up of 13 amino acids. The V gene lost 3 bases and the J gene lost 6 bases, with 15 bases spanning the gap. For the CDR3, the DNA is TGCAGCGTTGACGCCGTAAACGGGGGCGAGCAGTACTTC. This sequence encodes CSVDAVNGGEQYF.

The chain combines TRBV19 with TRBJ1-4; D ambiguous. The CDR3 extends over 11 amino acids. Germline V gene data show CDR1 as LNHDA and CDR2 as SQIVND (reference sequence). Trimming stripped 5 bases from V and 10 bases from J, with 8 bases between. CDR3 region: CASSSPGKLFF. CDR3 coding DNA: TGTGCCAGTAGTTCGCCGGGAAAACTGTTTTTT.

The chain's CDR3 is CASSNRGEKLFF. CDR3 DNA sequence: TGTGCCAGCAGTAACAGGGGTGAAAAACTGTTTTTT. The rearrangement uses TRBV6-5 and TRBJ1-4; 7 bases map to TRBD1. Germline CDR1 MNHEY, CDR2 SVGAGI. This CDR3 has 12 amino acids. The junction had 1 base not matched to a gene; V was cut back by 5 bases and J by 7 bases.

The chain combines TRBV11-1 with TRBJ2-5; D is unresolved. Trimming took 1 base from V and 1 from J, leaving 7 bases between them. The CDR3 has 14 residues. Germline CDR1 reads SGHAT; CDR2 reads FQDESV (reference sequence). This chain's CDR3 is CASSLGAVQETQYF. For the CDR3, the DNA is TGTGCCAGCAGCTTAGGGGCAGTCCAAGAGACCCAGTACTTC.

The chain uses TRBV15 and TRBJ2-1, with 8 bases identical to TRBD2. With 2 bases clipped from V and 6 bases from J, the junction kept 3 bases outside the gene matches. This CDR3 has 14 residues. Germline lookup yields CDR1 LNHNV and CDR2 YYDKDF (reference sequence). The DNA for the CDR3 is TGTGCCACCAGCAGACCGGGACTAGTCAATGAGCAGTTCTTC. Its protein product is CATSRPGLVNEQFF.